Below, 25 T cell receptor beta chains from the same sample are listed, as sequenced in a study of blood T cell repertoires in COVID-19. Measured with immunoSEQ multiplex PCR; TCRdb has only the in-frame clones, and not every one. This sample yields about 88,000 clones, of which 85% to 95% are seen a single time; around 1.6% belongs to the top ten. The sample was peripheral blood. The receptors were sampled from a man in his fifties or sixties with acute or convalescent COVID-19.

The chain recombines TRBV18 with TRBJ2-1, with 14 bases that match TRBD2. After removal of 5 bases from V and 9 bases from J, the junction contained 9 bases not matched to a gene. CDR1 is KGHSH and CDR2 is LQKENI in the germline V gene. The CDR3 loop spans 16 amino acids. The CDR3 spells CASSSGLAGAVPEQFF. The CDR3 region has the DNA TGTGCCAGCTCATCGGGACTAGCGGGAGCGGTGCCTGAGCAGTTCTTC.

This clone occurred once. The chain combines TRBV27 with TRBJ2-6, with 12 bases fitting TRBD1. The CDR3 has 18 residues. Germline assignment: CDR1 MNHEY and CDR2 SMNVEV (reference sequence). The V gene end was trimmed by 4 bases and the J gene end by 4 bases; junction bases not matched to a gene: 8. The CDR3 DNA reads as TGTGCCAGCAGTTCGTGGGACAGGGGGCGTTTAGGGGCCAACGTCCTGACTTTC. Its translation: CASSSWDRGRLGANVLTF.

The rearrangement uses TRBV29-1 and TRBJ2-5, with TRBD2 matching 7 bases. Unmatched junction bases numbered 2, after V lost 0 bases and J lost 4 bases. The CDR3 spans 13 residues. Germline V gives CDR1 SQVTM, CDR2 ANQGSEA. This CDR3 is CSVEETGGETQYF. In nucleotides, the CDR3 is TGCAGCGTTGAAGAAACGGGAGGAGAGACCCAGTACTTC.

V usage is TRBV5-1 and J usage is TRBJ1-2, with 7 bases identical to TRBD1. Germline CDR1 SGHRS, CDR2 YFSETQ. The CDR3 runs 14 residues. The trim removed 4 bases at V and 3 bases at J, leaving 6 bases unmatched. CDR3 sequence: CASSPGGTDYGYTF. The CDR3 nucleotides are TGCGCCAGCAGCCCGGGGGGGACAGACTATGGCTACACCTTC.

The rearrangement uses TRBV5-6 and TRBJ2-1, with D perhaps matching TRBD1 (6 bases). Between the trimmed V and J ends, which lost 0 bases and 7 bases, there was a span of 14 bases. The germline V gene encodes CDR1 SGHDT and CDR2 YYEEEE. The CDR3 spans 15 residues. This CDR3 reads CASSLALTRGNEQFF. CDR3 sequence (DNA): TGTGCCAGCAGCTTGGCCCTGACCAGGGGAAATGAGCAGTTCTTC.

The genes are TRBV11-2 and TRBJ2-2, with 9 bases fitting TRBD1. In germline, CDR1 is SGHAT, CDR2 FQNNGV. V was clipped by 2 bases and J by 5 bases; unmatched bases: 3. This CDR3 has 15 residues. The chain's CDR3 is CASSLTGGRTGELFF. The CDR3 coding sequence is TGTGCCAGCAGCTTAACAGGGGGCCGGACCGGGGAGCTGTTTTTT.

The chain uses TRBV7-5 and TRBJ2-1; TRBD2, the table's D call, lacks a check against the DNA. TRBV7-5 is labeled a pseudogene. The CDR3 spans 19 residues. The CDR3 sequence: CARSLAGSGSPNTYNEQFF. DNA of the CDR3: TGTGCCAGAAGCTTAGCGGGTAGCGGGAGCCCCAACACCTACAATGAGCAGTTCTTC.

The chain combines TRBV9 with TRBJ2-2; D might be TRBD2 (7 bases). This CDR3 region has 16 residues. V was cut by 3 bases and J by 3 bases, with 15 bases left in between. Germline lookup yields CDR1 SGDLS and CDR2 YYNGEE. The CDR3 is CASSAGGRGYTGELFF. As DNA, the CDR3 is TGTGCCAGCAGCGCCGGAGGGAGGGGGTACACCGGGGAGCTGTTTTTT.

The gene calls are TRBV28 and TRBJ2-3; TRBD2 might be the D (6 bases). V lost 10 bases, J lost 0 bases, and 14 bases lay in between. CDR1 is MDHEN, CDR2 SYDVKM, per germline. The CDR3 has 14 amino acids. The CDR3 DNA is TGTGCCACCGAAAGCGGGCAGAGCACAGATACGCAGTATTTT. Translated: CATESGQSTDTQYF.

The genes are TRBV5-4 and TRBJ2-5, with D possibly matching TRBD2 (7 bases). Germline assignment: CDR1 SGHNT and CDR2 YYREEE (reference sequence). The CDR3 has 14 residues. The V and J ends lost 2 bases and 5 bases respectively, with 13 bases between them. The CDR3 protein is CASSFRGGRETQYF. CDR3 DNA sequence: TGTGCCAGCAGCTTTAGGGGGGGAAGGGAGACCCAGTACTTC.

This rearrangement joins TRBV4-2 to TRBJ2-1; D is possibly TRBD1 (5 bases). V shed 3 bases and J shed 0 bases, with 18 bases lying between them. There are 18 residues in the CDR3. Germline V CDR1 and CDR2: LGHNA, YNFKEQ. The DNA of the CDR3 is TGTGCCAGCAGCCACCACGCAGGGTCAGACACCTCCTACAATGAGCAGTTCTTC. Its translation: CASSHHAGSDTSYNEQFF.

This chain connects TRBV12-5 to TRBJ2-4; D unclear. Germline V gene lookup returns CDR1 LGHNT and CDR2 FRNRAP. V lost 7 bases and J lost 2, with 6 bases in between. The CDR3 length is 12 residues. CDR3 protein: CASAKTKNIQYF. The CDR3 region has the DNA TGTGCTAGTGCCAAAACCAAAAACATTCAGTACTTC.

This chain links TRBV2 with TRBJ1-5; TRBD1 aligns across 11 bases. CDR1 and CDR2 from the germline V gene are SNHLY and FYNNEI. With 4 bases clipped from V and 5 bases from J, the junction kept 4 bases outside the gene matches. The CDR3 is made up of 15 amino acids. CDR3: CASSAGTGGDQPQHF. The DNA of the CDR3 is TGTGCCAGCAGTGCAGGGACAGGGGGTGATCAGCCCCAGCATTTT.

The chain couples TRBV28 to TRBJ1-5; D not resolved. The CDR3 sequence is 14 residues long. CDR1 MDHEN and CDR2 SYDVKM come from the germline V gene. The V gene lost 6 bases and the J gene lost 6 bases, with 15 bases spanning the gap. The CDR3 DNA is TGTGCCAGCAGGCAACGCGGGGAAGGTCAGCCCCAGCATTTT. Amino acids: CASRQRGEGQPQHF.

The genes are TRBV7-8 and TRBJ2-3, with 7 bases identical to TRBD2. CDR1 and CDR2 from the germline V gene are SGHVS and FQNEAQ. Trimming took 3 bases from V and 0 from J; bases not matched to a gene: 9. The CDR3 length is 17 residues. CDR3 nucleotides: TGTGCCAGCAGCTTGCTTCGAGCGGGACCTAGCACAGATACGCAGTATTTT. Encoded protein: CASSLLRAGPSTDTQYF.

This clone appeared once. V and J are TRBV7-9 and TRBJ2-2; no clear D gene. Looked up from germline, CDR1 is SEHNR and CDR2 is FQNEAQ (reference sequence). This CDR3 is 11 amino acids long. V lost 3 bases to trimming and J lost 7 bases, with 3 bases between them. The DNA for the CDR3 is TGTGCCAGCAGCTTCGGCGGGGAGCTGTTTTTT. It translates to CASSFGGELFF.

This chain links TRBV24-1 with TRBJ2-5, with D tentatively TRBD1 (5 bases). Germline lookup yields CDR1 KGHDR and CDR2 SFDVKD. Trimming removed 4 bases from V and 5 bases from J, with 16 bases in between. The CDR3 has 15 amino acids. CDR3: CATSDSSTVGETQYF. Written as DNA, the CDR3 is TGTGCCACCAGTGACAGTTCGACAGTCGGTGAGACCCAGTACTTC.

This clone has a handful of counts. This CDR3 is CASSPVQANGELFF. Here the CDR3 DNA reads TGTGCCAGCTCACCTGTCCAAGCCAACGGGGAGCTGTTTTTT. V is TRBV18 and J is TRBJ2-2; D remains ambiguous. Trimming took off 3 bases at V and 7 bases at J, with 12 bases between the two ends. Germline V gene lookup returns CDR1 KGHSH and CDR2 LQKENI. This CDR3 is built from 14 residues.

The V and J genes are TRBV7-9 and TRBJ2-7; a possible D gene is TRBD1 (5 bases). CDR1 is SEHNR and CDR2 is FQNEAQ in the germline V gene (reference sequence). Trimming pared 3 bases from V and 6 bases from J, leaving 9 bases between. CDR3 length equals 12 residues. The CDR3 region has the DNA TGTGCCAGCAGCTTGTTTAGGGGCGAGCAGTACTTC. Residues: CASSLFRGEQYF.

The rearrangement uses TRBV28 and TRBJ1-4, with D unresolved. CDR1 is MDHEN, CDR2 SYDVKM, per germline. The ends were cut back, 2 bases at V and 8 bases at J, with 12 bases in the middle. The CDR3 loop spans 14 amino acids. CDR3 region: CASSLGGPKEKLFF. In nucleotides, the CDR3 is TGTGCCAGCAGTTTAGGAGGGCCGAAGGAAAAACTGTTTTTT.

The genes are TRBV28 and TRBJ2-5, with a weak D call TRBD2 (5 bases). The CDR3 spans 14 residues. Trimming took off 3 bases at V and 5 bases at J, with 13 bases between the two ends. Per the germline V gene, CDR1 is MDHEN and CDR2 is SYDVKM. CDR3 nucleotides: TGTGCCAGCAGTTTCGCGGGTAGGACGGAGACCCAGTACTTC. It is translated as CASSFAGRTETQYF. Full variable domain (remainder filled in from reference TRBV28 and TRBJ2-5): DVKVTQSSRYLVKRTGEKVFLECVQDMDHENMFWYRQDPGLGLRLIYFSYDVKMKEKGDIPEGYSVSREKKERFSLILESASTNQTSMYLCASSFAGRTETQYFGPGTRLLVL.

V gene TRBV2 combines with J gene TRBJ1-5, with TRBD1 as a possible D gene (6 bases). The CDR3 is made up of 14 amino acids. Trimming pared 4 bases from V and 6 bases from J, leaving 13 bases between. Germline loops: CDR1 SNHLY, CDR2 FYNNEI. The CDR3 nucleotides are TGTGCCAGCAGTGGTACAGGGAGCGGTCAGCCCCAGCATTTT. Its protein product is CASSGTGSGQPQHF.

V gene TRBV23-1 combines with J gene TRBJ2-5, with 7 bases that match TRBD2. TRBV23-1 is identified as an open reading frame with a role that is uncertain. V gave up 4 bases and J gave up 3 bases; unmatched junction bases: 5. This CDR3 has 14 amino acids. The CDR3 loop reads CASSPWGGKETQYF. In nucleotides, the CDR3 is TGCGCCAGCAGTCCCTGGGGGGGAAAAGAGACCCAGTACTTC.

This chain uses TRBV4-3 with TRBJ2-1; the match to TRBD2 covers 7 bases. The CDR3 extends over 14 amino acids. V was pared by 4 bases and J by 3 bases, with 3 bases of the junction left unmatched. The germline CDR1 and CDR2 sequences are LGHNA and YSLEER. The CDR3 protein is CASSPASGYNEQFF. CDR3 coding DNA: TGCGCCAGCAGCCCGGCTAGCGGCTACAATGAGCAGTTCTTC.

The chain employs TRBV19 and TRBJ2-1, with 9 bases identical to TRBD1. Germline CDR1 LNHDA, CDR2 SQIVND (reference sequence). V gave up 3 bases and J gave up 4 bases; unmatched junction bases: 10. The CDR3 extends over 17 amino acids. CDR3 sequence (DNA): TGTGCCAGTAGTATCGGGACAGGGCAAAGCGGGTACAATGAGCAGTTCTTC. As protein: CASSIGTGQSGYNEQFF.